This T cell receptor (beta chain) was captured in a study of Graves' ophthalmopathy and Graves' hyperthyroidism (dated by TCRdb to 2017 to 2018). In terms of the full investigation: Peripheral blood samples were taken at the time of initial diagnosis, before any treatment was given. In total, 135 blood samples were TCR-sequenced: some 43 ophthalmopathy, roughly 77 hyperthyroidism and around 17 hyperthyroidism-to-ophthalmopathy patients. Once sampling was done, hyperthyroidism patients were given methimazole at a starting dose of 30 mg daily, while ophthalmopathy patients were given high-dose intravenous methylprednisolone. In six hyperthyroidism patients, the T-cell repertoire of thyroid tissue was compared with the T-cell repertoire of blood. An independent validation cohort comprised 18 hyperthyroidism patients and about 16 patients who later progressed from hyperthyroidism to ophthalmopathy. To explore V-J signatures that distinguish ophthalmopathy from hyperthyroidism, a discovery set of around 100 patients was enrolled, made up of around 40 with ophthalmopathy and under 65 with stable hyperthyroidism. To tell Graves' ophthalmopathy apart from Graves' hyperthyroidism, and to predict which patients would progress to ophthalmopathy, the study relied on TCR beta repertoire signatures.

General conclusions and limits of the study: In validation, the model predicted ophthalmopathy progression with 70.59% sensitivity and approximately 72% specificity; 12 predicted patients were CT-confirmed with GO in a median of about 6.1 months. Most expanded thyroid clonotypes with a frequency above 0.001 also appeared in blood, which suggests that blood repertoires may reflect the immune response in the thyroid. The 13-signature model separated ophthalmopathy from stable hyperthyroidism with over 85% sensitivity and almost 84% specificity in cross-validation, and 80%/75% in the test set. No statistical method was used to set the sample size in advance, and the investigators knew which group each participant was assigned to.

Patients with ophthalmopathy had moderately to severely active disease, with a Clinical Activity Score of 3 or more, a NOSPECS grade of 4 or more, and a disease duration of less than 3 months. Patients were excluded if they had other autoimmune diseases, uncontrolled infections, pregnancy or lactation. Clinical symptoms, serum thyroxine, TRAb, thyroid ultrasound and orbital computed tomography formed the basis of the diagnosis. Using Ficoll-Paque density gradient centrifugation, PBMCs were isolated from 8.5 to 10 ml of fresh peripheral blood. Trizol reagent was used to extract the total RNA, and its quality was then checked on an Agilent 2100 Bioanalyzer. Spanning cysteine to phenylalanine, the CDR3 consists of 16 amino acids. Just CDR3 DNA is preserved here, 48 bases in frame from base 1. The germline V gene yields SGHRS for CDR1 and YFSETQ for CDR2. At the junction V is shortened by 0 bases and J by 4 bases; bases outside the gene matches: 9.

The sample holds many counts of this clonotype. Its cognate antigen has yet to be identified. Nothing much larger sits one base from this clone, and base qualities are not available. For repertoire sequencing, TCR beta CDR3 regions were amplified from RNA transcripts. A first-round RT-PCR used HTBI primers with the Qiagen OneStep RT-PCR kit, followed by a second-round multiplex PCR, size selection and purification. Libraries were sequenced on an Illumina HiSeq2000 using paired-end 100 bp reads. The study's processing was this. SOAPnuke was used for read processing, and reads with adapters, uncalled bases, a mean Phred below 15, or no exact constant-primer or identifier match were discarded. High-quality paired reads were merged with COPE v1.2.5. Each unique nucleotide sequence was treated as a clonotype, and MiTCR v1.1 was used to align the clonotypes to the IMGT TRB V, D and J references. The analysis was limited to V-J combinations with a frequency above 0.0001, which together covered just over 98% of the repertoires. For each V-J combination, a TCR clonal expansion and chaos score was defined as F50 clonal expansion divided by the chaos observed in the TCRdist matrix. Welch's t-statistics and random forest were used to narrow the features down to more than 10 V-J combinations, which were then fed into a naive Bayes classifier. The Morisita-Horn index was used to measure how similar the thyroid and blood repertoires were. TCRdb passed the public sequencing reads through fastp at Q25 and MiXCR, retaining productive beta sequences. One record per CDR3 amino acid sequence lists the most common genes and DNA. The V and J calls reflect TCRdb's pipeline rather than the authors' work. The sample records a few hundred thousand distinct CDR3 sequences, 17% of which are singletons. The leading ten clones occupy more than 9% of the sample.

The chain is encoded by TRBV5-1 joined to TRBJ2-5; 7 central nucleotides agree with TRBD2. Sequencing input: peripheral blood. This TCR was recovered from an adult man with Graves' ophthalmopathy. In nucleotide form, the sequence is TGCGCCAGCAGCTTGGAGGCCCGGGGGGATGGAGAGACCCAGTACTTC. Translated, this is CASSLEARGDGETQYF.